Sequencing of this T cell receptor beta chain was carried out in a study of cytomegalovirus exposure and HLA in healthy donors. Germline lookup yields CDR1 MDHEN and CDR2 SYDVKM. Trimming removed 7 bases at V and 5 bases at J, with 18 bases between. The CDR3 has 14 residues. The PCR made use of 60 Vbeta and 13 Jbeta primers. Assay: immunoSEQ multiplex PCR; the TCRdb copy retains only in-frame clones and omits some. The sample lists roughly 150,000 clones; roughly 80% were seen once. The V and J genes are TRBV28 and TRBJ2-7; weak D call: TRBD1 (6 bases). This sequence originates from a male donor in good health and CMV-seronegative. Material: PBMCs. DNA of the CDR3: TGTGCCAGCACTCCTGGCCCAGGGGTGGACGAGCAGTACTTC. It specifies CASTPGPGVDEQYF. The full variable domain, completed using reference TRBV28 and TRBJ2-7, is DVKVTQSSRYLVKRTGEKVFLECVQDMDHENMFWYRQDPGLGLRLIYFSYDVKMKEKGDIPEGYSVSREKKERFSLILESASTNQTSMYLCASTPGPGVDEQYFGPGTRLTVT.